Below are 24 T cell receptor beta chains sequenced from a single sample in a study of blood T cell repertoires in COVID-19. Clones were sequenced by immunoSEQ multiplex PCR, and TCRdb holds only the in-frame ones, with some missing. Altogether around 95,000 clones are present, about 91% being singletons, with the ten largest covering 5%. Sequencing input: peripheral blood. These receptors were obtained from a human donor in a cohort sampled during active COVID-19.

The rearrangement uses TRBV29-1 and TRBJ2-2; D ambiguous. V gave up 6 bases and J gave up 6 bases, with 11 bases separating them. Germline CDR1 and CDR2: SQVTM and ANQGSEA. This CDR3 comprises 12 residues. CDR3 nucleotide sequence: TGCAGCGTCCACAACAGTCCCGGGGAGCTGTTTTTT. This sequence encodes CSVHNSPGELFF.

Notes on this clone: Other DNA sequences in the same sample also yield this CDR3. This rearrangement joins TRBV5-1 to TRBJ2-2, with a tentative D call TRBD2 (7 bases). CDR1 and CDR2 from the germline V gene are SGHRS and YFSETQ. CDR3 length: 15 amino acids. V lost 2 bases and J lost 5, with 13 bases in between. The CDR3: CASSLRGAGTGELFF. The CDR3, as DNA: TGCGCCAGCAGCTTACGGGGGGCGGGGACCGGGGAGCTGTTTTTT.

This rearrangement joins TRBV28 to TRBJ2-4; 13 bases fit TRBD2. Trimming cost V 7 bases and J 3 bases; bases outside gene matches: 12. The CDR3 is made up of 18 amino acids. The germline CDR1 and CDR2 sequences are MDHEN and SYDVKM. DNA of the CDR3: TGTGCCAGCACTCCCACTAGCGGGAGGGCCGGTGGCAAAAACATTCAGTACTTC. Translating it yields CASTPTSGRAGGKNIQYF. The complete variable domain, with remaining parts taken from reference TRBV28 and TRBJ2-4, reads DVKVTQSSRYLVKRTGEKVFLECVQDMDHENMFWYRQDPGLGLRLIYFSYDVKMKEKGDIPEGYSVSREKKERFSLILESASTNQTSMYLCASTPTSGRAGGKNIQYFGAGTRLSVL.

The chain combines TRBV6-2 or TRBV6-3 with TRBJ2-2; 8 nucleotides match TRBD1. This CDR3 region has 17 residues. J lost 0 bases, V lost 4 bases, and 7 bases had no gene match. Germline-derived CDR1 and CDR2 are MNHEY and SVGEGT. CDR3: CASSSFSGQANTGELFF. In DNA, the CDR3 is TGTGCCAGCAGTTCATTTTCGGGACAGGCGAACACCGGGGAGCTGTTTTTT.

The J gene is TRBJ1-2, the V gene TRBV7-9, with D possibly TRBD1 on 6 matching bases. CDR3 length: 16 residues. Germline V gene lookup returns CDR1 SEHNR and CDR2 FQNEAQ (reference sequence). Trimming removed 5 bases from V and 8 bases from J, with 24 bases in between. CDR3 in DNA: TGTGCCAGCAGCCATTCCGCGGAACAGGGAAGGGCGGGCTACACCTTC. This codes for CASSHSAEQGRAGYTF.

J is TRBJ1-5 and V is TRBV16; TRBD1 is a possible D gene (5 bases). The CDR3 has 16 residues. Germline V gene lookup returns CDR1 KGHSY and CDR2 FQNENV. The germline V and J ends were trimmed by 0 bases and 2 bases, with 11 bases remaining between them. Written as DNA, the CDR3 is TGTGCCAGCAGCCAATCAAGCCCGGGGGGCAATCAGCCCCAGCATTTT. Amino acid sequence: CASSQSSPGGNQPQHF.

The CDR3 nucleotides are TGTGCCAGCAGCTTAGATGACAGGACAAAAGCTTTCTTT. It is translated as CASSLDDRTKAFF. The chain combines TRBV11-2 with TRBJ1-1; D is possibly TRBD1 (6 bases). CDR1 is SGHAT and CDR2 is FQNNGV in the germline V gene. The CDR3 totals 13 residues. V was shortened by 0 bases and J by 9 bases, with 11 bases between the two germline ends. The full variable domain, completed using reference TRBV11-2 and TRBJ1-1, is EAGVAQSPRYKIIEKRQSVAFWCNPISGHATLYWYQQILGQGPKLLIQFQNNGVVDDSQLPKDRFSAERLKGVDSTLKIQPAKLEDSAVYLCASSLDDRTKAFFGQGTRLTVV.

The chain combines TRBV11-1 with TRBJ2-7; 12 nucleotides align to TRBD2. The length of the CDR3 is 16 residues. Germline CDR1 and CDR2: SGHAT and FQDESV (reference sequence). V trimming: 2 bases; J trimming: 3 bases; junction bases outside the gene matches: 5. The CDR3 loop reads CASSLILAGGLYEQYF. The DNA of the CDR3 is TGTGCCAGCAGCTTAATACTAGCGGGAGGCCTCTACGAGCAGTACTTC.

With respect to this clone: The junction does not match germline at one end; this may be a read error. The chain couples TRBV7-2 to TRBJ2-7; 14 nucleotides match TRBD2. The CDR3 runs 17 residues. CDR1 and CDR2 (germline): SGHTA, FQGNSA. This CDR3 is CASSPRLAGGPSHEQYF. DNA for the CDR3: TGTGCCAGCAGCCCCAGACTAGCGGGAGGGCCCTCCCACGAGCAGTACTTC.

This rearrangement joins TRBV28 to TRBJ2-1; 8 bases map to TRBD2. The V and J ends lost 6 bases and 6 bases, in that order; junction bases with no gene match: 10. Germline V gives CDR1 MDHEN, CDR2 SYDVKM. The CDR3 is 15 residues long. DNA for the CDR3: TGTGCCAGCAGCATCGAAGGACTAGCTTCCAATGAGCAGTTCTTC. The encoded protein is CASSIEGLASNEQFF.

The rearrangement joins TRBV11-2 to TRBJ1-4; 7 bases align to TRBD1. The CDR3 runs to 14 residues. V lost 4 bases and J lost 4; bases outside the gene matches: 3. The germline gives CDR1 SGHAT, CDR2 FQNNGV. CDR3 protein: CASSSGQHNEKLFF. The CDR3 bases are TGTGCCAGCAGCTCGGGACAGCATAATGAAAAACTGTTTTTT.

The CDR3 DNA reads as TGTGCCAGCAGCCCCCCGGACGTCAGCGGGAGAAAGCGGGAGCAGTACTTC. As protein: CASSPPDVSGRKREQYF. The chain couples TRBV7-8 to TRBJ2-7; 8 bases are a match to TRBD2. The CDR3 sequence is 17 residues long. Germline V gene data show CDR1 as SGHVS and CDR2 as FQNEAQ. Trimming removed 5 bases from V and 7 bases from J; junction bases left unmatched: 19.

The chain uses TRBV5-1 and TRBJ2-7, with TRBD1 matching 11 bases. Trimming cost V 3 bases and J 1 base; bases outside gene matches: 3. Germline CDR1 and CDR2: SGHRS and YFSETQ. The CDR3 has 15 amino acids. The CDR3: CASSSGQGDSYEQYF. The CDR3 region has the DNA TGCGCCAGCAGCTCGGGACAGGGGGATTCCTACGAGCAGTACTTC.

This chain uses TRBV4-2 with TRBJ1-5; D gene uncertain. The V end was cut by 4 bases, the J end by 4 bases, with 14 bases between. CDR1 and CDR2 (germline): LGHNA, YNFKEQ. CDR3 length: 15 amino acids. The CDR3 nucleotides read TGTGCCAGCAGCCCCAGAGGGCAAGGGAATCAGCCCCAGCATTTT. Translated: CASSPRGQGNQPQHF.

The chain combines TRBV5-1 with TRBJ2-1; 10 nucleotides agree with TRBD1. Trimming took 4 bases from V and 7 from J; bases not matched to a gene: 8. Germline values: CDR1 SGHRS, CDR2 YFSETQ. The CDR3 sequence is 15 residues long. In DNA, the CDR3 is TGCGCCAGCAGCCTCCGGGACAGGGGAAGAAATGAGCAGTTCTTC. Its translation: CASSLRDRGRNEQFF. Together with reference TRBV5-1 and TRBJ2-1, the CDR3 gives the full variable domain: KAGVTQTPRYLIKTRGQQVTLSCSPISGHRSVSWYQQTPGQGLQFLFEYFSETQRNKGNFPGRFSGRQFSNSRSEMNVSTLELGDSALYLCASSLRDRGRNEQFFGPGTRLTVL.

This chain uses TRBV5-4 with TRBJ2-7; no clear D gene. CDR3 length: 16 amino acids. V lost 3 bases and J 4 bases, leaving 20 bases between the germline ends. Germline CDR1 is SGHNT and CDR2 is YYREEE (reference sequence). The CDR3 sequence: CASSSHQTRGPYEQYF. The CDR3, as DNA: TGTGCCAGCAGCTCACACCAGACCCGCGGCCCTTACGAGCAGTACTTC.

The CDR3 reads CASSPGGWSDTQYF. The CDR3 DNA sequence: TGTGCCAGCAGCCCAGGGGGGTGGTCAGATACGCAGTATTTT. V gene TRBV9 combines with J gene TRBJ2-3; D possibly corresponds to TRBD1 (7 bases). V lost 4 bases to trimming and J lost 4 bases, with 13 bases between them. The CDR3 loop spans 14 amino acids. Germline V CDR1 and CDR2: SGDLS, YYNGEE.

In its sample, this clone was seen once. The V gene is TRBV13, the J gene TRBJ1-1; 9 positions agree with TRBD1. V lost 4 bases to trimming and J lost 1 base; unmatched junction nucleotides: 16. The CDR3 has 19 amino acids. Germline V gene lookup returns CDR1 PRHDT and CDR2 FYEKMQ (reference sequence). CDR3 in DNA: TGTGCCAGCAGCTATAAAACCGGGACAGGGATGCTTGGGAACACTGAAGCTTTCTTT. Translating it yields CASSYKTGTGMLGNTEAFF. Drawing the rest from reference TRBV13 and TRBJ1-1, the complete variable domain is AAGVIQSPRHLIKEKRETATLKCYPIPRHDTVYWYQQGPGQDPQFLISFYEKMQSDKGSIPDRFSAQQFSDYHSELNMSSLELGDSALYFCASSYKTGTGMLGNTEAFFGQGTRLTVV.

The chain joins TRBV5-1 to TRBJ2-4, with TRBD2 identical over 9 bases. Germline V gene data show CDR1 as SGHRS and CDR2 as YFSETQ. The junction had 13 bases not matched to a gene; V was cut back by 0 bases and J by 9 bases. This CDR3 comprises 17 residues. CDR3 nucleotide sequence: TGCGCCAGCAGCTTGGATGGTAGCGGGAGAGGTCTGATCATTCAGTACTTC. The encoded protein is CASSLDGSGRGLIIQYF. The variable domain in full, with the rest retrieved from reference TRBV5-1 and TRBJ2-4, is KAGVTQTPRYLIKTRGQQVTLSCSPISGHRSVSWYQQTPGQGLQFLFEYFSETQRNKGNFPGRFSGRQFSNSRSEMNVSTLELGDSALYLCASSLDGSGRGLIIQYFGAGTRLSVL.

This chain connects TRBV24-1 to TRBJ2-1; maybe TRBD1 (6 bases). The CDR3 extends over 15 amino acids. Germline CDR1 reads KGHDR; CDR2 reads SFDVKD. V lost 3 bases, J lost 2 bases, and 10 bases lay in between. The CDR3 loop is CATSDPDRAYNEQFF. The DNA for the CDR3 is TGTGCCACCAGTGATCCGGACAGAGCCTACAATGAGCAGTTCTTC.

The chain uses TRBV11-2 and TRBJ2-7; weak D call: TRBD1 (6 bases). This CDR3 is built from 13 residues. V lost 9 bases and J 7 bases, leaving 19 bases between the germline ends. Germline CDR1 is SGHAT and CDR2 is FQNNGV. The CDR3 DNA reads as TGTGCCAGTAGAAAACTAACAGGGCGGGAGCAGTACTTC. This encodes CASRKLTGREQYF. Full variable domain (missing parts from reference TRBV11-2 and TRBJ2-7): EAGVAQSPRYKIIEKRQSVAFWCNPISGHATLYWYQQILGQGPKLLIQFQNNGVVDDSQLPKDRFSAERLKGVDSTLKIQPAKLEDSAVYLCASRKLTGREQYFGPGTRLTVT.

The chain recombines TRBV7-9 with TRBJ1-2; the D gene is possibly TRBD1 (5 bases). Germline V gives CDR1 SEHNR, CDR2 FQNEAQ (reference sequence). The CDR3 totals 13 residues. Trimming shortened V by 5 bases and J by 6 bases, and 13 bases separated the two germline ends. CDR3 protein: CASSLAGGDGYTF. The CDR3 DNA reads TGTGCCAGCAGCCTCGCGGGAGGGGATGGCTACACCTTC.

V is TRBV5-4 and J is TRBJ2-1, with 9 bases aligning to TRBD1. The CDR3 is made up of 16 amino acids. The germline CDR1 and CDR2 sequences are SGHNT and YYREEE (reference sequence). The J segment lost 9 bases and the V segment lost 3 bases, leaving 13 bases of the junction unmatched. CDR3 in DNA: TGTGCCAGCAGCTCGGGACAGGGCACCCCCTTTGGTGAGCAGTTCTTC. Encoded protein: CASSSGQGTPFGEQFF.

This clone was seen ten or more times. The CDR3 DNA reads as TGTGCCAGCACCGAACGACTAGCGGGAGGGTCCGAGCAGTACTTC. Translating it yields CASTERLAGGSEQYF. The rearrangement joins TRBV6-5 to TRBJ2-7; TRBD2 matches 14 bases. The CDR3 runs 15 residues. The ends lost 7 bases at V and 6 bases at J; junction bases unmatched: 8. Germline values: CDR1 MNHEY, CDR2 SVGAGI.